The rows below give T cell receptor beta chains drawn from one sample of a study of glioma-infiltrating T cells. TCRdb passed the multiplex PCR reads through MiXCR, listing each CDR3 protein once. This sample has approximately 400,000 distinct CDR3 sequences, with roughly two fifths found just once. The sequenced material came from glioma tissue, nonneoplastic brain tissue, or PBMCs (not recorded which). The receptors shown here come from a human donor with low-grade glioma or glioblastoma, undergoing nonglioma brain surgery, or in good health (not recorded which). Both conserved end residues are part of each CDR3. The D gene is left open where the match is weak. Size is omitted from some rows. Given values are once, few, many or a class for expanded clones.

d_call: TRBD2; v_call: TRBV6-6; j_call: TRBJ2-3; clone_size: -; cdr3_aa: CASSLSGRAADTQYF; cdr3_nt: TGTGCCAGCAGCCTTAGCGGGAGGGCCGCAGATACGCAGTATTTT
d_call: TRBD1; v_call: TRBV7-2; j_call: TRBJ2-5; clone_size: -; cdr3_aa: CAGRPDRGLEIQYF; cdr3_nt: TGTGCCGGCAGGCCGGACAGGGGGCTCGAGATCCAGTACTTC
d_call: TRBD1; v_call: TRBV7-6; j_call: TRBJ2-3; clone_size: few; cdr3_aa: CASSDPGQGRDTQYF; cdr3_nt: TGTGCCAGCAGCGACCCGGGACAGGGAAGAGATACGCAGTATTTT
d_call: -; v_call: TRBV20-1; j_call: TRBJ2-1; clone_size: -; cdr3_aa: CGAYWRVTDNEQFF; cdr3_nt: TGCGGTGCCTACTGGCGGGTGACCGACAATGAGCAGTTCTTC
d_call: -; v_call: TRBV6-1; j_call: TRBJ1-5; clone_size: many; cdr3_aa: CASYYGASQPQHF; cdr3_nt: TGTGCCAGCTATTACGGCGCGAGTCAGCCCCAGCATTTT
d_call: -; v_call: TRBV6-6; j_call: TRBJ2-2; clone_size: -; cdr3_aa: CATRKVINTGELFF; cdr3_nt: TGTGCCACCAGGAAGGTGATTAACACCGGGGAGCTGTTTTTT
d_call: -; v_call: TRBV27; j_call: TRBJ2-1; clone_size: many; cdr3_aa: CASSPSMGNEQFF; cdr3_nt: TGTGCCAGCAGTCCCTCAATGGGGAATGAGCAGTTCTTC
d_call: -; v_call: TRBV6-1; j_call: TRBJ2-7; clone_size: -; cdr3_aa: CASSRGEHYEQYF; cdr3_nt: TGTGCCAGCAGTCGCGGGGAGCACTACGAGCAGTACTTC
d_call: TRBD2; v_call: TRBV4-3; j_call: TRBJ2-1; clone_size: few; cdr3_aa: CASSSFAGALNEQFF; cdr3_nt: TGCGCCAGCAGCTCGTTTGCGGGAGCACTCAATGAGCAGTTCTTC
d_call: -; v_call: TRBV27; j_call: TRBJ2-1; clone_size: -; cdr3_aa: CASSWGPRNEQSF; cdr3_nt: TGTGCCAGCAGTTGGGGACCCCGAAATGAGCAGTCCTTC
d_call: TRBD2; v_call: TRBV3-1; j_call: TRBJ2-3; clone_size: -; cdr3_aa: CASSLSGLAPDTQYF; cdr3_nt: TGTGCCAGCAGCCTATCCGGACTAGCGCCAGATACGCAGTATTTT
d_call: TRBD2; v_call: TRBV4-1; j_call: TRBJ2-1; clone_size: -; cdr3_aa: CASSQVLGTSLHNEQFF; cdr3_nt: TGCGCCAGCAGCCAGGTTTTGGGGACTAGCCTTCACAATGAGCAGTTCTTC
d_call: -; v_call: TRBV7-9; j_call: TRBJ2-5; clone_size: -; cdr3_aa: CASSSGRAEQEAQYF; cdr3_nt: TGTGCCAGCAGCTCGGGACGGGCCGAACAAGAGGCCCAGTACTTC
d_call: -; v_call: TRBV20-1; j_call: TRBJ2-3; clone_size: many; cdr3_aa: CSARDSITDTQYF; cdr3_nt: TGCAGTGCTAGAGATAGTATCACAGATACGCAGTATTTT
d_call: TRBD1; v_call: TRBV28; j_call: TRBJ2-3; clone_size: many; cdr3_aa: CASSLRQGADTQYF; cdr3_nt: TGTGCCAGCAGTTTAAGACAGGGTGCAGATACGCAGTATTTT
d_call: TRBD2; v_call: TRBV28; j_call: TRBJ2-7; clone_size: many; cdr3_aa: CASSFMLAGESYEQYF; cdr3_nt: TGTGCCAGCAGTTTCATGCTAGCGGGAGAATCCTACGAGCAGTACTTC
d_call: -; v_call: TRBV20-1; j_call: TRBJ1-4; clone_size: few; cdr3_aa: CSAQGGANEKLFF; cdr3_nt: TGCAGTGCTCAAGGGGGGGCTAATGAAAAACTGTTTTTT
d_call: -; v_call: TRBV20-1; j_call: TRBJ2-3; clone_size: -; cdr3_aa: CSARAGNSATDTQYF; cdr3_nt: TGCAGTGCTAGAGCGGGTAATAGCGCTACAGATACGCAGTATTTT
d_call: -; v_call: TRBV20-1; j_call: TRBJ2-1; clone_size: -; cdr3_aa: CSARGGVTNEQFF; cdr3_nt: TGCAGTGCTCGAGGAGGGGTTACGAATGAGCAGTTCTTC
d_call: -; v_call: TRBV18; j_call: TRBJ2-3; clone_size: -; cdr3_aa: CASSRRTAPGTQYF; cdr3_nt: TGTGCCAGCTCACGCCGGACAGCTCCAGGTACGCAGTATTTT
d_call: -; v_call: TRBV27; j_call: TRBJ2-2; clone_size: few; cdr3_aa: CASSFDSPGELFF; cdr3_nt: TGTGCCAGCAGTTTCGACAGTCCCGGGGAGCTGTTTTTT
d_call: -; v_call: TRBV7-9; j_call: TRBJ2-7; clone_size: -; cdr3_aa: CASSFSGNEQYF; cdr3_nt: TGTGCCAGCAGCTTCTCAGGTAACGAGCAGTACTTC